The rows below give T cell receptor beta chains drawn from one sample of a study of beta chain features in type 1 diabetes. The repertoire was sequenced with immunoSEQ multiplex PCR; TCRdb's copy has only in-frame clones and lacks some. Here the sample spans over 200,000 clones, roughly a tenth being singletons. The sequencing input was naive CD4+ T cells from blood. These receptors were collected from a man aged 30-40 years with type 1 diabetes. CDR3s include the opening cysteine and the closing phenylalanine or tryptophan. A D gene is named only where the DNA matches it firmly. Clone size appears in some rows only: once, few, many, or a class for an expanded clone.

v_gene	j_gene	d_gene	abundance	CDR3nt	CDR3aa
TRBV5-1	TRBJ2-3	NA	few	TGCGCCAGCAAGTGGTCGGTAGGCACAGATACGCAGTATTTT	CASKWSVGTDTQYF
TRBV18	TRBJ2-2	NA	few	TGTGCCAGCTCACCACCGACAGGACACACCGGGGAGCTGTTTTTT	CASSPPTGHTGELFF
TRBV6-5	TRBJ2-5	TRBD1	few	TGTGCCAGCAGTTATAACAGGGGGCAGGAGACCCAGTACTTC	CASSYNRGQETQYF
TRBV29-1	TRBJ1-2	NA	NA	TGCAGCGTTGAAGATCTTAGGACAGTAGGCTACACCTTC	CSVEDLRTVGYTF
TRBV6-5	TRBJ2-4	NA	NA	TGTGCCAGCAGCTCATCAGGGACCAAAAACATTCAGTACTTC	CASSSSGTKNIQYF
TRBV5-1	TRBJ1-1	TRBD1	few	TGCGCCAGCAGCAGGGACAGGAACACTGAAGCTTTCTTT	CASSRDRNTEAFF
TRBV7-2	TRBJ2-3	NA	NA	TGTGCCAGCAGCCCAGCGATGGGCACAGATACGCAGTATTTT	CASSPAMGTDTQYF
TRBV28	TRBJ2-7	TRBD2	few	TGTGCCAGCAGGGTGGCCGGGGGGGGCTACGAGCAGTACTTC	CASRVAGGGYEQYF
TRBV4-3	TRBJ1-5	NA	NA	TGCGCCAGCAGCCAAGTCCCAGATCAGCCCCAGCATTTT	CASSQVPDQPQHF
TRBV27	TRBJ2-5	TRBD1	NA	TGTGCCAGCAGTTTTGGACAGGGAGAGACCCAGTACTTC	CASSFGQGETQYF
TRBV29-1	TRBJ2-2	TRBD1	few	TGCAGCGTTGGAGACAGGGCGAACACCGGGGAGCTGTTTTTT	CSVGDRANTGELFF
TRBV5-1	TRBJ2-5	TRBD2	NA	TGCGCCAGCAGCTTAGCGGGGGGGACCTACCAAGAGACCCAGTACTTC	CASSLAGGTYQETQYF
TRBV5-1	TRBJ2-3	TRBD1	NA	TGCGCCAGCAGCCCTTACAGGGGTACAGATACGCAGTATTTT	CASSPYRGTDTQYF
TRBV2	TRBJ1-5	NA	NA	TGTGCCAGCAGGCCAGGGGTAGGACAGCCCCAGCATTTT	CASRPGVGQPQHF
TRBV5-1	TRBJ1-6	NA	NA	TGCGCCAGCAGCTTGCGGGGGATTGGGTCACCCCTCCACTTT	CASSLRGIGSPLHF
TRBV9	TRBJ2-7	TRBD1	NA	TGTGCCAGCGGGGGACAGGGCGCCTACGAGCAGTACTTC	CASGGQGAYEQYF
TRBV19	TRBJ2-3	TRBD2	NA	TGTGCCAGTAGTATGCAGCGGGGGGCGAGCACAGATACGCAGTATTTT	CASSMQRGASTDTQYF
TRBV30	TRBJ1-1	NA	NA	TGTGCCTGGACACAGTACACTGAAGCTTTCTTT	CAWTQYTEAFF
TRBV18	TRBJ2-7	NA	few	TGTGCCAGCTCACCACCGAACAGGATTTCCTACGAGCAGTACTTC	CASSPPNRISYEQYF
TRBV6-5	TRBJ2-5	TRBD1	NA	TGTGCCAGCAGTTACGGGGACAGGGAGGTGACCCAGTACTTC	CASSYGDREVTQYF
TRBV7-9	TRBJ1-3	TRBD1	few	TGTGCCAGCAGCTTGCCGGGACAGCGATCGAGCTCTGGAAACACCATATATTTT	CASSLPGQRSSSGNTIYF
TRBV5-1	TRBJ2-7	TRBD1	few	TGCGCCAGCAGCTTGCCGGACAGGGGGTCCTACGAGCAGTACTTC	CASSLPDRGSYEQYF
TRBV20-1	TRBJ1-4	NA	NA	TGCAGTGCTAGTCGGGGGGGAGAACTGTTTTTT	CSASRGGELFF
TRBV2	TRBJ1-5	NA	few	TGTGCCAGCAGTGCCACGCTCCCTAGTATGCCCCAGCATTTT	CASSATLPSMPQHF
TRBV4-2	TRBJ2-1	NA	few	TGTGCCAGCAGCCAAGGAGGGACTTACAATGAGCAGTTCTTC	CASSQGGTYNEQFF
TRBV2	TRBJ1-2	NA	few	TGTGCCAGCAGTGTGATGGGAGGGAATGGCTACACCTTC	CASSVMGGNGYTF
TRBV5-5	TRBJ2-7	TRBD2	NA	TGTGCCAGCAGCTTAGGACTAGCGGGGGAACGGCCTTCCGAGCAGTACTTC	CASSLGLAGERPSEQYF
TRBV9	TRBJ1-2	NA	NA	TGTGCCAGCAGCGTAGAGCCAGGGCATGGCTACACCTTC	CASSVEPGHGYTF
TRBV7-9	TRBJ1-4	TRBD1	few	TGTGCCAGCAGCCCACAGGGGGCCGATGAAAAACTGTTTTTT	CASSPQGADEKLFF
TRBV5-1	TRBJ2-6	NA	few	TGCGCCAGCAGCCCACCGGGTGCGACTGGGGCCAACGTCCTGACTTTC	CASSPPGATGANVLTF
TRBV7-9	TRBJ1-2	NA	NA	TGTGCCAGCAGCTTTTCACAAGGAGCTGGCTACACCTTC	CASSFSQGAGYTF
TRBV5-1	TRBJ1-1	NA	few	TGCGCCAGCAGCCCCTGGACAGTTATGAACACTGAAGCTTTCTTT	CASSPWTVMNTEAFF
TRBV9	TRBJ2-1	TRBD2	few	TGTGCCAGCAGCCCTCCGGGACTAGCGGCATACAATGAGCAGTTCTTC	CASSPPGLAAYNEQFF
TRBV28	TRBJ1-2	NA	NA	TGTGCCAGCAGTTCCCGCCCCAGGGAAAGCTACACCTTC	CASSSRPRESYTF